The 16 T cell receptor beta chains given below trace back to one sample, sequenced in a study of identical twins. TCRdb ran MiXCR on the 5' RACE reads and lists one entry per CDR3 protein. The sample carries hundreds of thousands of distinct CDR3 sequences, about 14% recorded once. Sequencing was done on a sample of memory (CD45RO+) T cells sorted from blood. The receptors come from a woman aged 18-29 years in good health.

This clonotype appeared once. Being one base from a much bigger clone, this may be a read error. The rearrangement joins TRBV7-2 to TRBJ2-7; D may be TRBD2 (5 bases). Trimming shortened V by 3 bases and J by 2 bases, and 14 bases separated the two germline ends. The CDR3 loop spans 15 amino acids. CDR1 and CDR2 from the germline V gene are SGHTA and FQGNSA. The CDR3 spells CASSLTGIGTYEQYF. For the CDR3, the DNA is TGTGCCAGCAGCTTGACCGGGATAGGGACCTACGAGCAGTACTTC.

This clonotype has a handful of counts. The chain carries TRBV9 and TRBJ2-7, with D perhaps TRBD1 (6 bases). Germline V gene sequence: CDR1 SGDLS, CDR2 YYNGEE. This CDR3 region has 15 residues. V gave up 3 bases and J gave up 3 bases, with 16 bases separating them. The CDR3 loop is CASSAEVGASYEQYF. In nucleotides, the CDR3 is TGTGCCAGCAGCGCCGAGGTGGGGGCCAGCTACGAGCAGTACTTC.

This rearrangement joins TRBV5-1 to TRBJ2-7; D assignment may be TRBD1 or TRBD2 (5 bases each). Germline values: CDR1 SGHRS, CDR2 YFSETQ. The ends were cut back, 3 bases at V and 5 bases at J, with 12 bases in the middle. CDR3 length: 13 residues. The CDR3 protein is CASSWGWDHEQYF. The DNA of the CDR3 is TGCGCCAGCAGCTGGGGGTGGGACCACGAGCAGTACTTC.

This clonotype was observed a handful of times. The CDR3 protein is CSGWELAAKNIQYF. CDR3 DNA: TGCAGTGGGTGGGAGCTGGCGGCCAAAAACATTCAGTACTTC. The genes are TRBV20-1 and TRBJ2-4; TRBD2 might be the D (5 bases). Trimming took off 7 bases at V and 1 base at J, with 14 bases between the two ends. CDR1 and CDR2 (germline): DFQATT, SNEGSKA (reference sequence). The CDR3 contains 14 residues.

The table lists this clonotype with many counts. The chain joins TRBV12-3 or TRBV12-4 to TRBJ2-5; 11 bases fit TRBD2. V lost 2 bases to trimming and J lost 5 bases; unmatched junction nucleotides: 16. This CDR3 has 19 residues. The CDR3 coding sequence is TGTGCCAGCAGTTTATACGGTCTTAGCGGGAGGGCCTCGGGGGAGACCCAGTACTTC. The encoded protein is CASSLYGLSGRASGETQYF.

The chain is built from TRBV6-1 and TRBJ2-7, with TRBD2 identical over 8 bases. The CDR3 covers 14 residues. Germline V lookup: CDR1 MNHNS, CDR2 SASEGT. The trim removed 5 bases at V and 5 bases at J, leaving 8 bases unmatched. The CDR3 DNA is TGTGCCAGCAGTCCTCGGACTAGCCGGGACGAGCAGTACTTC. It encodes CASSPRTSRDEQYF.

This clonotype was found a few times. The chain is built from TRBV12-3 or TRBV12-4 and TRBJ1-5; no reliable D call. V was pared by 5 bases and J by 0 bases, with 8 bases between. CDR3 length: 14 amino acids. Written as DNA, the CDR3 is TGTGCCAGCAGTGGCTTAAGTAGCAATCAGCCCCAGCATTTT. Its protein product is CASSGLSSNQPQHF.

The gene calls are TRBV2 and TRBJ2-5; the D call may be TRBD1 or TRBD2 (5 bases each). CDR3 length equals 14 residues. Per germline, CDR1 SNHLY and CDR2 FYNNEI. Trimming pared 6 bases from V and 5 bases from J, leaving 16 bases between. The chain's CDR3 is CASRPGASRETQYF. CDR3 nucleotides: TGTGCCAGCAGGCCCGGGGCCTCGAGGGAGACCCAGTACTTC.

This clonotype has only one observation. The CDR3 region is CASSTQNFGELFF. CDR3 sequence (DNA): TGTGCCAGTAGCACCCAGAACTTCGGGGAGCTGTTTTTT. V is TRBV19 and J is TRBJ2-2; no definite D call. Germline V gene data show CDR1 as LNHDA and CDR2 as SQIVND (reference sequence). V lost 6 bases and J 7 bases, leaving 12 bases between the germline ends. CDR3 length: 13 residues.

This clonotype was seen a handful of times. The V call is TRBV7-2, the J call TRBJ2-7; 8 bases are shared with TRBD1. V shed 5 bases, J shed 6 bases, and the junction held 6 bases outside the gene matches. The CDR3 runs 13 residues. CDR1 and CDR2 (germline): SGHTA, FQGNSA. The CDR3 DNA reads TGTGCCAGCAGCGCCCACAGGGGGATCGAGCAGTACTTC. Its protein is CASSAHRGIEQYF. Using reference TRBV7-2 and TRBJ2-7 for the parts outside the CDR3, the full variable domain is GAGVSQSPSNKVTEKGKDVELRCDPISGHTALYWYRQSLGQGLEFLIYFQGNSAPDKSGLPSDRFSAERTGGSVSTLTIQRTQQEDSAVYLCASSAHRGIEQYFGPGTRLTVT.

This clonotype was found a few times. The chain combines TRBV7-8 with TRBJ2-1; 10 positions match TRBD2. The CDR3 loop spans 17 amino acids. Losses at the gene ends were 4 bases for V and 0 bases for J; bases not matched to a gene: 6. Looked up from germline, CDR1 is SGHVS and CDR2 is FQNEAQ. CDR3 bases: TGTGCCAGCAGCTCTAGCGGGGGCGCCAGCTCCTACAATGAGCAGTTCTTC. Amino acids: CASSSSGGASSYNEQFF.

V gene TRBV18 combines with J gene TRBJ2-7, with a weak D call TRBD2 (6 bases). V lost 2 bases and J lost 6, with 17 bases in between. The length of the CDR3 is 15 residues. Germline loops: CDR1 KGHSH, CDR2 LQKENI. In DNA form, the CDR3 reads TGTGCCAGCTCACCATTGAGCGTAAACGGGGGCGAGCAGTACTTC. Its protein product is CASSPLSVNGGEQYF.

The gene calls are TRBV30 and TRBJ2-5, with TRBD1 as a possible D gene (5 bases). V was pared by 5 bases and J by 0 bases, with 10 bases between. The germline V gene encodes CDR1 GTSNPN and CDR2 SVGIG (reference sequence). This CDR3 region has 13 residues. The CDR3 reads CAWARQYQETQYF. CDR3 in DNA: TGTGCCTGGGCAAGACAGTACCAAGAGACCCAGTACTTC.

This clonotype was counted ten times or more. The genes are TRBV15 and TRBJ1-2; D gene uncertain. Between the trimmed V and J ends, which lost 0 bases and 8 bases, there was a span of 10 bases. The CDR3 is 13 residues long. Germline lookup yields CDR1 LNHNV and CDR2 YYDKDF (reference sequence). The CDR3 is CATSRDGSGGYTF. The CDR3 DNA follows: TGTGCCACCAGCAGAGACGGCTCGGGAGGCTACACCTTC.

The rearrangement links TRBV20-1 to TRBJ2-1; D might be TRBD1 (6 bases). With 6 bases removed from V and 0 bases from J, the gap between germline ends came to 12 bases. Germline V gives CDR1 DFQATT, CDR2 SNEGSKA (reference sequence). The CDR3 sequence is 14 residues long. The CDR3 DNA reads TGCAGTGCAAGACAGGTCCTCTCCTACAATGAGCAGTTCTTC. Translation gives CSARQVLSYNEQFF.

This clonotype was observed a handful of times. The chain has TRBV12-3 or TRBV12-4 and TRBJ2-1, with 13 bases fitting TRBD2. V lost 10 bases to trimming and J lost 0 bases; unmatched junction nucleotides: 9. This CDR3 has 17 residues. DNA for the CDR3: TGTGCCACCCGACTAGCGGGGGGCTTTAGCTCCTACAATGAGCAGTTCTTC. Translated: CATRLAGGFSSYNEQFF.